The 5 T cell receptor beta chains below all came from one sample that was sequenced in a study of T cell repertoires in cytomegalovirus infection. No antigen has been assigned to these receptors. TCRdb processed the reads anew with MiXCR; each CDR3 protein has one entry. The table lists 450,000 to 600,000 distinct CDR3 sequences, about 39% of them singletons, with around two fifths in the top ten. The sequencing here drew on cultured PBMCs, taken from culture after CMV antigen stimulation. The source of these receptors is a human donor in good health (CMV status not recorded). Some clones in this sample may be carry-over from other donors' samples.

This chain joins TRBV7-9 and TRBJ1-1; D is unresolved. CDR3 length: 14 amino acids. V was clipped by 0 bases and J by 10 bases, with 15 bases between them. In germline, CDR1 is SEHNR, CDR2 FQNEAQ (reference sequence). This CDR3 reads CASSLASPPGGAFF. The CDR3 DNA is TGTGCCAGCAGCTTAGCGTCCCCTCCCGGCGGAGCTTTCTTT.

This clonotype has a handful of counts. The J gene is TRBJ2-2, the V gene TRBV7-2; D may match TRBD1 or TRBD2 (6 bases each). The CDR3 is 18 residues long. Germline V gives CDR1 SGHTA, CDR2 FQGNSA. V was clipped by 5 bases and J by 5 bases, with 24 bases between them. The CDR3 protein is CASSLRPYIGGGTGELFF. Here the CDR3 DNA reads TGTGCCAGCAGCCTCCGACCCTACATCGGAGGGGGGACCGGGGAGCTGTTTTTT.

This clonotype was seen at least ten times. The chain carries TRBV7-2 and TRBJ2-2, with D hard to call. Germline V gives CDR1 SGHTA, CDR2 FQGNSA. The CDR3 spans 15 residues. V was pared by 6 bases and J by 2 bases, with 13 bases between. In DNA form, the CDR3 reads TGTGCCAGCAGTTTAAAGACCCTAAACACCGGGGAGCTGTTTTTT. Amino acids: CASSLKTLNTGELFF.

The rearrangement uses TRBV12-3 or TRBV12-4 and TRBJ2-1; 9 positions match TRBD1. V lost 5 bases and J lost 12; bases outside the gene matches: 14. CDR3 length: 15 residues. The CDR3 is CASSPGQGVLWGQFF. CDR3 DNA sequence: TGTGCCAGCAGTCCGGGACAGGGCGTTTTGTGGGGGCAGTTCTTC.

This clonotype was observed at least ten times. The gene calls are TRBV6-1 and TRBJ1-1, with D unclear. Between the trimmed V and J ends, which lost 3 bases and 2 bases, there was a span of 13 bases. The CDR3 spans 15 residues. Germline V CDR1 and CDR2: MNHNS, SASEGT. This CDR3 is CASSDRIRANTEAFF. The DNA of the CDR3 is TGTGCCAGCAGTGACAGGATTCGGGCAAACACTGAAGCTTTCTTT.